This record concerns one TCR beta chain sequence. The data belong to a study of blood T cell repertoires in COVID-19. Study overall: From T cells, B-cell-depleted T cells, or PBMCs came the material, which was cDNA or gDNA.

V lost 0 bases to trimming and J lost 10 bases, with 7 bases between them. This CDR3 spans 13 amino acids. The V gene's germline CDR1 is SGHTA and CDR2 FQGTGA. The authors' processing: The authors estimated nucleated cell counts from reference gene primer amplification. Produced via immunoSEQ multiplex PCR; TCRdb's table is partial and in-frame only. Clone size and the V and J calls come from that table; the DNA yielded D and trimming. Here the sample spans about 96,000 clones, 70% to 85% being singletons. The genes are TRBV7-3 and TRBJ1-6; no clear D gene. The TCR originated in a woman in her sixties or seventies with acute or convalescent COVID-19. Input material: peripheral blood. The CDR3 protein is CASSLTLMSPLHF. CDR3 DNA sequence: TGTGCCAGCAGCTTAACGTTAATGTCACCCCTCCACTTT.